Below are 10 T cell receptor beta chains sequenced from a single sample in a study of CD8 T cells in ankylosing spondylitis. TCRdb reprocessed the 5' RACE reads via MiXCR and lists one record per CDR3 protein. This table has approximately 200,000 distinct CDR3 sequences, roughly 13% appearing once. The sequenced material came from blood, either unsorted or a sorted T cell fraction (not recorded which). Source of these receptors: a male donor with ankylosing spondylitis or in good health (not recorded which).

By sample fraction, this clonotype is large (0.1 to 1%). The CDR3 DNA reads as TGTGCCAGCAGCTCTACTTGGGTACGGGAGATCATGAACACTGAAGCTTTCTTT. This translates into CASSSTWVREIMNTEAFF. The chain is built from TRBV7-8 and TRBJ1-1; D gene ambiguous. The CDR3 has 18 amino acids. Trimming pared 4 bases from V and 0 bases from J, leaving 21 bases between. Germline lookup yields CDR1 SGHVS and CDR2 FQNEAQ.

On this clonotype itself: The junction differs from germline at one of its ends, possibly a read error. The chain has TRBV20-1 and TRBJ2-1; 8 nucleotides align to TRBD1. Germline V gene data show CDR1 as DFQATT and CDR2 as SNEGSKA (reference sequence). CDR3 length equals 15 residues. The CDR3 loop is CSAREQGGTYNEQFF. In nucleotides, the CDR3 is TGCAGTGCAAGAGAACAGGGGGGTACCTACAATGAGCAGTTCTTC.

The chain carries TRBV27 and TRBJ1-5, with TRBD1 matching over 7 bases. Germline loops: CDR1 MNHEY, CDR2 SMNVEV (reference sequence). J was trimmed by 6 bases and V by 5 bases; bases with no gene match: 7. CDR3 size: 14 residues. In DNA form, the CDR3 reads TGTGCCAGCAGTACCGACAGGGAGGGTCAGCCCCAGCATTTT. Its protein is CASSTDREGQPQHF.

This clonotype has more than one count but fewer than ten. The rearrangement joins TRBV12-3 or TRBV12-4 to TRBJ2-2, with D maybe TRBD2 (5 bases). The CDR3 is made up of 15 amino acids. V was trimmed by 5 bases and J by 5 bases, leaving 15 bases between them. This chain's CDR3 is CASSPLGSRTGELFF. DNA of the CDR3: TGTGCCAGCAGTCCGTTGGGGAGTCGGACCGGGGAGCTGTTTTTT.

This chain connects TRBV12-3 or TRBV12-4 to TRBJ1-5, with D unresolved. V gave up 6 bases and J gave up 6 bases, with 9 bases separating them. The CDR3 contains 12 residues. CDR3 loop: CASSRGPQPQHF. For the CDR3, the DNA is TGTGCCAGCAGCCGCGGCCCTCAGCCCCAGCATTTT.

This clonotype was observed a few times. The chain joins TRBV7-9 to TRBJ2-1, with D maybe TRBD2 (5 bases). V lost 6 bases, J lost 2 bases, and 14 bases lay in between. This CDR3 comprises 15 residues. Per the germline V gene, CDR1 is SEHNR and CDR2 is FQNEAQ (reference sequence). CDR3 nucleotides: TGTGCCAGCAGGCCTAGCTATCCGCCCTACAATGAGCAGTTCTTC. Translated: CASRPSYPPYNEQFF.

The chain employs TRBV15 and TRBJ2-7; D remains ambiguous. CDR3 length: 13 amino acids. Trimming stripped 6 bases from V and 0 bases from J, with 9 bases between. The germline V gene has CDR1 LNHNV and CDR2 YYDKDF (reference sequence). The CDR3: CATRPGNSYEQYF. Written as DNA, the CDR3 is TGTGCCACCAGACCGGGCAACTCCTACGAGCAGTACTTC.

This clonotype was seen more than once but under ten times. This sequence joins TRBV5-1 and TRBJ1-2; weak D call: TRBD1 (5 bases). From germline, CDR1 is SGHRS and CDR2 YFSETQ. Trimming took 0 bases from V and 3 from J, leaving 9 bases between them. This CDR3 is built from 14 residues. This CDR3 reads CASSLDGTDYGYTF. The CDR3 DNA reads as TGCGCCAGCAGCTTGGACGGGACCGACTATGGCTACACCTTC.

This clonotype has only a few counts. The chain combines TRBV7-9 with TRBJ2-1; 8 nucleotides agree with TRBD2. The CDR3 has 15 amino acids. CDR1 and CDR2 from the germline V gene are SEHNR and FQNEAQ (reference sequence). V was clipped by 6 bases and J by 6 bases; unmatched bases: 10. The CDR3 here is CASRGGREGPNEQFF. In DNA, the CDR3 is TGTGCCAGCAGGGGAGGACGGGAGGGCCCCAATGAGCAGTTCTTC.

This chain uses TRBV12-3 or TRBV12-4 with TRBJ2-5, with 7 bases lining up with TRBD2. This CDR3 has 14 amino acids. After removal of 5 bases from V and 3 bases from J, the junction contained 6 bases not matched to a gene. The CDR3 is CASSPGGGEETQYF. Written as DNA, the CDR3 is TGTGCCAGCAGTCCCGGGGGAGGGGAAGAGACCCAGTACTTC.